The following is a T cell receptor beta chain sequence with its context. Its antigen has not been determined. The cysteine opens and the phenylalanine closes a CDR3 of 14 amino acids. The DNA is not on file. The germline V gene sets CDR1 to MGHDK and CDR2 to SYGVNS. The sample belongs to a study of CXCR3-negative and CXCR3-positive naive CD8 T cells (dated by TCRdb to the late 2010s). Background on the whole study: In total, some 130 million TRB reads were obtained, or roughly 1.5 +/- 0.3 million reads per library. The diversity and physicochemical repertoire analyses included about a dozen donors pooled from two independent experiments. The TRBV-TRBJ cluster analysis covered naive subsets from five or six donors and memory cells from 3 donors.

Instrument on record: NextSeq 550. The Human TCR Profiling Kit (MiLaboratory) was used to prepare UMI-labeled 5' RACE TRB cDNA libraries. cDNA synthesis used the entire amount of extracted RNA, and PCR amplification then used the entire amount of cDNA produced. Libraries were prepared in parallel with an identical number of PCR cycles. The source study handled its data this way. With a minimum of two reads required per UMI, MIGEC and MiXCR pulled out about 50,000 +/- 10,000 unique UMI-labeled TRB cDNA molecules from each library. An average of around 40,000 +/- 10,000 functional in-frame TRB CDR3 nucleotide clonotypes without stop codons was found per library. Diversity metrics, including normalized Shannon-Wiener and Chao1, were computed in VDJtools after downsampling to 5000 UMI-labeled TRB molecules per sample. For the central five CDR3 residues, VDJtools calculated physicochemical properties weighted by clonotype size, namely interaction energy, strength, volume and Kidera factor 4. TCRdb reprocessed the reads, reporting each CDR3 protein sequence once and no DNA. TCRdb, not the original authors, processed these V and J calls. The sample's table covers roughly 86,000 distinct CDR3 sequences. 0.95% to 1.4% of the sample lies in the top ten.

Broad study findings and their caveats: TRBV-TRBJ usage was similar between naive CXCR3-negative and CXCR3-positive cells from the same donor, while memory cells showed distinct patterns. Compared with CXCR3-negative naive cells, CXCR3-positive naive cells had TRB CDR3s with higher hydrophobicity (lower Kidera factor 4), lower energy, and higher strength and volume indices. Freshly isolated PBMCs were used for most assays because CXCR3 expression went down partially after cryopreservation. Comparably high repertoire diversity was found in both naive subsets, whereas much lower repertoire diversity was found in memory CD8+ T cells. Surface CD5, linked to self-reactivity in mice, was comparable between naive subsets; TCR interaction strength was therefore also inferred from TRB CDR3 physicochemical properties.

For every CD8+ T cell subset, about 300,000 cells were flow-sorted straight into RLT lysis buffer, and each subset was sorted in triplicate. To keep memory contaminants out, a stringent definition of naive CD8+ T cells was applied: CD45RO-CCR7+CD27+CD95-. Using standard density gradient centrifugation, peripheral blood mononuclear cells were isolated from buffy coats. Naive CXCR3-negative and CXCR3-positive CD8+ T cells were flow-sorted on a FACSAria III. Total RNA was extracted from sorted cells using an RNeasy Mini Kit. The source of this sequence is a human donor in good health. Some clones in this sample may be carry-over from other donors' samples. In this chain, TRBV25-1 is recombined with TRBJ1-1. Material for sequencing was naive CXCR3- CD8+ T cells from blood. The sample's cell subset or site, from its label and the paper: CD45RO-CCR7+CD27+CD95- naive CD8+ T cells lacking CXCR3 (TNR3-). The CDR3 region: CASSGSSSLYEAFF. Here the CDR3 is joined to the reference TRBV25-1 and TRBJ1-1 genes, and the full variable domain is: EADIYQTPRYLVIGTGKKITLECSQTMGHDKMYWYQQDPGMELHLIHYSYGVNSTEKGDLSSESTVSRIRTEHFPLTLESARPSHTSQYLCASSGSSSLYEAFFGQGTRLTVV.